This entry lists 28 T cell receptor beta chains sequenced from one sample in a study of cytomegalovirus exposure and HLA in healthy donors. PCR amplification relied on 60 Vbeta primers (plus 13 Jbeta primers). TCRdb's table, derived via immunoSEQ multiplex PCR, lists solely in-frame clones and lacks some. The sample yields 70,000 to 95,000 clones, around 78% seen once. The sequenced sample consisted of PBMCs. Receptors were obtained from a man aged 40-50 years in good health and CMV-seronegative.

CDR3: CASSEAYGQGAYEQYF. Written as DNA, the CDR3 is TGTGCCAGCAGTGAAGCGTACGGACAGGGGGCTTACGAGCAGTACTTC. The chain is built from TRBV6-1 and TRBJ2-7; TRBD1 agrees at 11 bases. The V and J ends lost 0 bases and 4 bases, in that order; junction bases with no gene match: 5. CDR1 MNHNS and CDR2 SASEGT come from the germline V gene. The CDR3 contains 16 residues.

The chain is built from TRBV6-1 and TRBJ2-3; D is unresolved. The CDR3 has 16 amino acids. V was trimmed by 3 bases and J by 2 bases, leaving 15 bases between them. CDR1 is MNHNS, CDR2 SASEGT, per germline. CDR3 bases: TGTGCCAGCAGTGACTGGCTTGTACTACCCACAGATACGCAGTATTTT. Translation: CASSDWLVLPTDTQYF.

The chain combines TRBV2 with TRBJ2-5; 7 positions agree with TRBD2. This CDR3 region has 17 residues. V dropped 6 bases and J dropped 2; count of bases not matched to a gene: 15. Germline V gene lookup returns CDR1 SNHLY and CDR2 FYNNEI. The CDR3 region has the DNA TGTGCCAGCAGGGTGGGGGGGACCTCGTTCCCTCAAGAGACCCAGTACTTC. Translating it yields CASRVGGTSFPQETQYF. Based on the CDR3 plus reference TRBV2 and TRBJ2-5, the full variable domain is EPEVTQTPSHQVTQMGQEVILRCVPISNHLYFYWYRQILGQKVEFLVSFYNNEISEKSEIFDDQFSVERPDGSNFTLKIRSTKLEDSAMYFCASRVGGTSFPQETQYFGPGTRLLVL.

The J gene is TRBJ2-3, the V gene TRBV11-1, with 7 bases that match TRBD2. The CDR3 runs to 15 residues. V gave up 3 bases and J gave up 1 base; unmatched junction bases: 4. Germline CDR1 SGHAT, CDR2 FQDESV (reference sequence). CDR3 in DNA: TGTGCCAGCAGCTTGGCTAGCGGCCGCACAGATACGCAGTATTTT. It is translated as CASSLASGRTDTQYF.

The V and J genes are TRBV5-6 and TRBJ2-5; 7 nucleotides align to TRBD1. This CDR3 is built from 14 residues. Per the germline V gene, CDR1 is SGHDT and CDR2 is YYEEEE. V lost 2 bases, J lost 9 bases, and 10 bases stayed unmatched. This chain's CDR3 is CASSLRTGQGAQYF. CDR3 in DNA: TGTGCCAGCAGCTTACGGACAGGTCAAGGGGCCCAGTACTTC.

The gene calls are TRBV18 and TRBJ2-3; D may be TRBD2 (6 bases). The CDR3 loop spans 14 amino acids. Germline assignment: CDR1 KGHSH and CDR2 LQKENI. Trimming pared 4 bases from V and 1 base from J, leaving 9 bases between. The CDR3 is CASSRSSGTDTQYF. In nucleotides, the CDR3 is TGTGCCAGCTCACGATCTAGCGGCACAGATACGCAGTATTTT.

This chain links TRBV11-2 with TRBJ2-7; D is ambiguous. Germline V gives CDR1 SGHAT, CDR2 FQNNGV. V was trimmed by 5 bases and J by 3 bases, leaving 26 bases between them. The CDR3 spans 18 residues. The CDR3 nucleotides are TGTGCCAGCAGCCAACAACCCTTTCGGGTAGCATCCTACTACGAGCAGTACTTC. Translation gives CASSQQPFRVASYYEQYF.

The chain carries TRBV5-1 and TRBJ2-7; 7 positions agree with TRBD1. The CDR3 is 15 amino acids. The V and J ends lost 4 bases and 2 bases, in that order; junction bases with no gene match: 9. The germline gives CDR1 SGHRS, CDR2 YFSETQ. The CDR3 DNA reads as TGCGCCAGCAGCCCTGCCGGGACAGCCCCCTACGAGCAGTACTTC. As protein: CASSPAGTAPYEQYF.

The chain links TRBV6-1 to TRBJ2-3; D is perhaps TRBD2 (6 bases). Trimming pared 4 bases from V and 7 bases from J, leaving 9 bases between. The CDR3 length is 12 residues. Germline assignment: CDR1 MNHNS and CDR2 SASEGT. CDR3: CASSVRDYTQYF. CDR3 in DNA: TGTGCCAGCAGTGTGCGGGATTATACGCAGTATTTT.

The chain uses TRBV19 and TRBJ1-1; TRBD1 matches at 7 bases. V dropped 5 bases and J dropped 13; count of bases not matched to a gene: 16. Germline V gene sequence: CDR1 LNHDA, CDR2 SQIVND (reference sequence). The CDR3 is 14 residues long. The CDR3 coding sequence is TGTGCCAGTAGTGTCGGACAGGTCTCTATAAGTGGTTTCTTT. It is translated as CASSVGQVSISGFF. The variable domain in full, with the rest retrieved from reference TRBV19 and TRBJ1-1, is DGGITQSPKYLFRKEGQNVTLSCEQNLNHDAMYWYRQDPGQGLRLIYYSQIVNDFQKGDIAEGYSVSREKKESFPLTVTSAQKNPTAFYLCASSVGQVSISGFFGQGTRLTVV.

The chain recombines TRBV28 with TRBJ1-1, with 7 bases fitting TRBD1. From germline, CDR1 is MDHEN and CDR2 SYDVKM. The CDR3 has 11 residues. The junction had 1 base not matched to a gene; V was cut back by 6 bases and J by 6 bases. The CDR3 bases are TGTGCCAGCAGACAGGGGCCTGAAGCTTTCTTT. It translates to CASRQGPEAFF. The variable domain in full, completed from reference TRBV28 and TRBJ1-1, reads DVKVTQSSRYLVKRTGEKVFLECVQDMDHENMFWYRQDPGLGLRLIYFSYDVKMKEKGDIPEGYSVSREKKERFSLILESASTNQTSMYLCASRQGPEAFFGQGTRLTVV.

This clone was picked up a small number of times. This rearrangement joins TRBV5-4 to TRBJ1-1, with 7 bases that match TRBD1. Losses at the gene ends were 9 bases for V and 0 bases for J; bases not matched to a gene: 5. Germline CDR1 is SGHNT and CDR2 is YYREEE (reference sequence). This CDR3 contains 13 residues. As DNA, the CDR3 is TGTGCCATTAAGGGACAGATGAACACTGAAGCTTTCTTT. Its translation is CAIKGQMNTEAFF.

This rearrangement joins TRBV5-1 to TRBJ2-3, with D possibly being TRBD2 (6 bases). The V and J ends lost 4 bases and 3 bases respectively, with 12 bases between them. Germline V CDR1 and CDR2: SGHRS, YFSETQ. This CDR3 is 14 amino acids long. DNA of the CDR3: TGCGCCAGCAGCCGCGGGACCCAGACAGATACGCAGTATTTT. Encoded protein: CASSRGTQTDTQYF.

This chain connects TRBV7-6 to TRBJ2-5; 13 nucleotides line up with TRBD2. Gene TRBJ2-7 matches the end of the DNA better, so the J call may be wrong. CDR3 length: 17 residues. Germline V gene data show CDR1 as SGHVS and CDR2 as FNYEAQ. In DNA, the CDR3 is TGTGCCAGCAGCTTAGGGCCTATCGGACTAGCGGGAGTCGAGCAGTACTTC. Its protein product is CASSLGPIGLAGVEQYF.

Only a few counts were recorded for this clone. V gene TRBV14 combines with J gene TRBJ1-1; D is ambiguous. Trimming removed 3 bases from V and 0 bases from J, with 8 bases in between. CDR3 length: 14 residues. Germline CDR1 is SGHDN and CDR2 is FVKESK. In DNA, the CDR3 is TGTGCCAGCAGCCACAGGATGGTGAACACTGAAGCTTTCTTT. Residues: CASSHRMVNTEAFF.

Points on this clone: One junction end disagrees with the germline gene, perhaps due to a read error. This chain connects TRBV7-7 to TRBJ2-2; perhaps TRBD1 as D (6 bases). CDR3 length: 15 residues. Germline-derived CDR1 and CDR2 are SSHAT and FNYEAQ (reference sequence). The DNA of the CDR3 is TGTGCTAGCAGCGCTGGCAGGGGGAACACCGGGGAGCTGTTTTTT. It encodes CASSAGRGNTGELFF.

This rearrangement joins TRBV9 to TRBJ2-7; no definite D call. The CDR3 contains 13 residues. The germline V and J ends were trimmed by 3 bases and 6 bases, with 13 bases remaining between them. Germline CDR1 and CDR2: SGDLS and YYNGEE. CDR3 nucleotides: TGTGCCAGCAGCGAAACTACGAGCTCCGAGCAGTACTTC. This encodes CASSETTSSEQYF. Full variable domain (outside the CDR3, taken from reference TRBV9 and TRBJ2-7): DSGVTQTPKHLITATGQRVTLRCSPRSGDLSVYWYQQSLDQGLQFLIQYYNGEERAKGNILERFSAQQFPDLHSELNLSSLELGDSALYFCASSETTSSEQYFGPGTRLTVT.

Written as DNA, the CDR3 is TGTGCCAGCAGACAGGGGATTGAGGAGACCCAGTACTTC. Its protein product is CASRQGIEETQYF. This chain joins TRBV28 and TRBJ2-5; 7 nucleotides line up with TRBD1. This CDR3 comprises 13 residues. V lost 6 bases and J lost 5; bases outside the gene matches: 6. Germline V gene data show CDR1 as MDHEN and CDR2 as SYDVKM.

The rearrangement uses TRBV27 and TRBJ2-7; D might be TRBD1 (6 bases). The CDR3 runs 14 residues. CDR1 MNHEY and CDR2 SMNVEV come from the germline V gene (reference sequence). V was pared by 7 bases and J by 0 bases, with 13 bases between. CDR3: CASKPTGYSYEQYF. The CDR3 coding sequence is TGTGCCAGCAAACCGACAGGTTACTCCTACGAGCAGTACTTC.

As for this clone: Other DNA sequences within the sample encode an identical CDR3. The chain links TRBV6-6 to TRBJ2-7, with D possibly matching TRBD1 (5 bases). Trimming took off 5 bases at V and 3 bases at J, with 8 bases between the two ends. The germline CDR1 and CDR2 sequences are MNHNY and SVGAGI (reference sequence). This CDR3 has 12 residues. CDR3 sequence (DNA): TGTGCCAGCAGTCCCCAGGGCTACGAGCAGTACTTC. Residues: CASSPQGYEQYF.

This chain connects TRBV7-6 to TRBJ2-3, with TRBD2 matching over 10 bases. V lost 4 bases, J lost 7 bases, and 5 bases stayed unmatched. There are 14 residues in the CDR3. CDR1 and CDR2 from the germline V gene are SGHVS and FNYEAQ. This CDR3 is CASSSAGGPHTQYF. CDR3 DNA: TGTGCCAGCAGCTCAGCGGGAGGGCCACATACGCAGTATTTT.

This chain links TRBV6-6 with TRBJ2-1; possible D gene TRBD1, 6 bases. Germline V gene data show CDR1 as MNHNY and CDR2 as SVGAGI (reference sequence). V lost 0 bases to trimming and J lost 5 bases, with 14 bases between them. The CDR3 contains 16 residues. CDR3 in DNA: TGTGCCAGCAGTTACTCGAAGGACAGAGGGGACAATGAGCAGTTCTTC. Its translation is CASSYSKDRGDNEQFF.

This chain connects TRBV4-2 to TRBJ2-3, with a possible D match to TRBD1 (6 bases). The germline V and J ends were trimmed by 1 base and 1 base, with 18 bases remaining between them. Germline V gene sequence: CDR1 LGHNA, CDR2 YNFKEQ. This CDR3 region has 18 residues. The DNA for the CDR3 is TGTGCCAGCAGCCAAGGCTGGACAGCTCAGATCGGCACAGATACGCAGTATTTT. Amino acids: CASSQGWTAQIGTDTQYF.

The chain is built from TRBV29-1 and TRBJ1-1, with 8 bases aligning to TRBD1. The junction had 6 bases not matched to a gene; V was cut back by 5 bases and J by 4 bases. CDR3 length: 13 residues. CDR1 is SQVTM and CDR2 is ANQGSEA in the germline V gene. The CDR3 DNA reads as TGCAGCGTTACAGGGGGAGGGAGCACTGAAGCTTTCTTT. The encoded protein is CSVTGGGSTEAFF.

The J gene is TRBJ1-1, the V gene TRBV7-8; no definite D call. The CDR3 sequence is 14 residues long. Germline CDR1 is SGHVS and CDR2 is FQNEAQ. The V end lost 3 bases, the J end lost 2 bases, and 10 bases lay between the germline ends. The CDR3 here is CASSFWEGNTEAFF. CDR3 sequence (DNA): TGTGCCAGCAGCTTCTGGGAGGGAAACACTGAAGCTTTCTTT.

This clone was seen a handful of times. J is TRBJ1-1 and V is TRBV18; 10 nucleotides agree with TRBD1. Germline lookup yields CDR1 KGHSH and CDR2 LQKENI. The CDR3 has 15 amino acids. The trim removed 2 bases at V and 2 bases at J, leaving 2 bases unmatched. The CDR3 reads CASSPGTGANTEAFF. The CDR3 DNA follows: TGTGCCAGCTCACCAGGGACAGGGGCAAACACTGAAGCTTTCTTT.

The V call is TRBV5-1, the J call TRBJ2-5; 10 nucleotides match TRBD2. Trimming at V came to 1 base and at J to 5 bases, leaving 5 bases not matched to a gene. The CDR3 is 15 residues long. CDR1 and CDR2 (germline): SGHRS, YFSETQ. In DNA, the CDR3 is TGCGCCAGCAGCTTGAGGGCTAGCGGGAGTGAGACCCAGTACTTC. Its translation is CASSLRASGSETQYF.

This rearrangement joins TRBV6-5 to TRBJ1-2; D might be TRBD1 (5 bases). Germline-derived CDR1 and CDR2 are MNHEY and SVGAGI. The V end was cut by 6 bases, the J end by 7 bases, with 18 bases between. The CDR3 runs 14 residues. The CDR3 loop reads CASRGRTTGRGYTF. For the CDR3, the DNA is TGTGCCAGCAGGGGCCGGACTACAGGTCGTGGCTACACCTTC.